This T cell receptor (beta chain) is drawn from a study of a mutant IDH1 vaccine in newly diagnosed glioma. Study summary: Earlier therapy was either radiotherapy, temozolomide, or both, and most got both. Study conclusions and caveats: The occurrence of vaccine-induced immune responses was seen in 90% to 95% of patients.

The time point: week 35, safety follow-up. The study gave 300 ug of mutant IDH1 20-mer peptide per vaccine dose, with topical imiquimod. Across weeks 1, 3, 5, 7, 11, 15, 19 and 23, patients received a vaccination each time, eight in all. Of note for this clone: Its cognate antigen is unknown. A junction end diverges from the germline sequence, so it may reflect a read error.

TCRdb keeps only in-frame clones here, not all; method: immunoSEQ multiplex PCR. In the table there are 25,000 to 40,000 clones, more than 65% of which are singletons. The length of the CDR3 is 13 residues. Germline V lookup: CDR1 MNHEY, CDR2 SMNVEV (reference sequence). The V and J genes are TRBV27 and TRBJ2-2, with D perhaps assigned TRBD1 or TRBD2 (5 bases each). Sequenced material: PBMCs, taken from a glioma patient whose treatment included an IDH1 peptide vaccine. This TCR derives from a young man with glioma. The DNA of the CDR3 is TGTGCCAGCAGTTGGGGGAACGCCGGGGAGCTGTTTTTT. Translation gives CASSWGNAGELFF.